The T cell receptor beta chain under discussion was sequenced for a study of neurological immune-mediated disorders (dated by TCRdb to about 2019). As for the study more broadly: Among the 35 or so multiple sclerosis patients, around 30 had relapsing-remitting MS and 3 had secondary progressive MS. Peripheral blood TCR-beta repertoires from patients with HTLV-I-associated myelopathy (HAM/TSP), patients with multiple sclerosis, and healthy controls were compared in the study using UMI-based sequencing. The 100 to 110 TCR-beta libraries covered PBMC samples along with longitudinal samples, technical triplicates, and paired sorted CD4+ and CD8+ T-cell subsets. The cohort comprised 65 to 75 subjects: approximately 15 HAM/TSP patients, 35 or so multiple sclerosis patients and 20 healthy controls. The paper's findings and limits, for the study overall: Phylogenetic analysis grouped repertoires from 18 of 34 MS patients into a cluster of related CDR3 sequences, suggesting a possible repertoire-level signature. No identical CDR3 amino acid sequences were found to be shared among expanded clones across subjects, suggesting that TCR-beta repertoires were private in all groups. TCR clonal expansion was highest in HAM/TSP patients and lowest in MS patients, with MS patients falling below even healthy controls. No association of the MS cluster with clinical or MRI features was observed, and the need for larger cohorts was stated by the authors.

For unsorted PBMC libraries, 2 million PBMCs were used after storage in RNAlater at -80 degrees C until RNA extraction. The multiple sclerosis patients were enrolled in a US clinical protocol that used magnetic resonance imaging to evaluate disease progression. Peripheral blood was subjected to Ficoll-Hypaque density gradient centrifugation to isolate PBMCs, which were then cryopreserved in liquid nitrogen. cDNA synthesis used template-switch 5'RACE with a primer carrying a 10-nucleotide random unique molecular identifier tagging each TCR transcript. Each sequencing run produced over 160 million TCR-beta sequences covering 15-18 subjects. The RNeasy kit was used to extract total RNA. Using the KAPA Real-time Library Amplification kit, TCR-beta VDJ regions were amplified with primers for the TCR constant region and the 5'RACE anchor. Sample indexes and Illumina adaptors were added in a first PCR, and a second PCR then increased library yield. After purification with Ampure beads, the TCR product of roughly 650 bp was size-selected on a 2% E-gel SizeSelection system. Library quality was checked on a Bioanalyzer, concentration was measured with Qubit, and libraries were quantified with the Kapa Library Quantification kit before pooling. An Illumina HiSeq 2500 was used to sequence the libraries paired-end at 2 x 150 bp. To increase sequence diversity, roughly 24-30% phiX was spiked into each library pool. In the authors' own workflow: Quality-filtered reads were processed with the UMI-based MiGEC pipeline, which removed over 75% of raw TCR sequences during error correction. IMGT germline references were used for alignment of VDJ genes, and clonotypes were defined by a unique CDR3 amino acid sequence together with V-J genes. Clonal expansion, Shannon diversity and CDR3 relatedness (CalcPairwiseDistances, ClusterSamples) were evaluated with VDJtools, and phylogenetic trees were built with CLCbio workbench. A clone was classed as expanded if it had 8 or more unique UMIs, a cutoff based on coefficient-of-variation modelling across technical triplicates. TCRdb cleaned the public reads at Q25 with fastp, built clones with MiXCR and kept in-frame beta chains. Duplicate CDR3 protein sequences are folded into a single record with the most common DNA and genes. It is TCRdb's table, rather than the study itself, that gives the V and J calls and clone size. This sample holds about 120,000 distinct CDR3 sequences; 3% to 3.5% were observed only once. The ten largest clones take up roughly 1.3% of the sample.

This clonotype turned up a few times. The antigen it binds to is not known. There are no base qualities to consult, and no much larger clone falls within one base. CDR1 LGHNA and CDR2 YSLEER are derived from the germline V gene. V was cut back by 4 bases and J by 1 base, leaving a gap of 11 bases between them. The CDR3 measures 15 amino acids from cysteine to phenylalanine. Kept here is only the CDR3 DNA, which spans 45 bases and is read in frame from base 1. This chain is built from TRBV4-3 and TRBJ2-1, with the D segment identity uncertain. Sequencing input: PBMCs. The TCR originated in a woman aged 30 to 39 with multiple sclerosis. The CDR3 is CASSPRQPSYNEQFF. The DNA is as follows: TGCGCCAGCAGCCCCCGGCAGCCGTCCTACAATGAGCAGTTCTTC.